The rows below give T cell receptor beta chains drawn from one sample of a study of blood T cell repertoires in COVID-19. The data were produced by immunoSEQ multiplex PCR, yet TCRdb's version contains in-frame clones alone and is incomplete. Of around 390,000 clones in the sample, about 86% were seen once. Sequences were obtained from PBMCs or T cells enriched from blood (not recorded which). Source of these receptors: a woman in her forties or fifties who had recovered from COVID-19. The CDR3 runs from the conserved cysteine through the conserved F or W. Each record gives: V gene, clone size, J gene, D gene, CDR3 DNA, CDR3 protein. D genes are given only for firm matches. Part of the rows lack a size; the others show once, few, many or a class for expanded clones.

V gene: TRBV19; clone size: .; J gene: TRBJ1-6; D gene: .; CDR3 DNA: TGTGCCAGTAGTGACGGACTGTTCGGTAATTCACCCCTCCACTTT; CDR3 protein: CASSDGLFGNSPLHF
V gene: TRBV25-1; clone size: once; J gene: TRBJ2-2; D gene: .; CDR3 DNA: TGTGCCAGCAGTGAATGGGAGACCGGGGAGCTGTTTTTT; CDR3 protein: CASSEWETGELFF
V gene: TRBV4-3; clone size: .; J gene: TRBJ1-4; D gene: .; CDR3 DNA: TGCGCCAGCAGCCAAGTACAGGGACGAGGAAAACTGTTTTTT; CDR3 protein: CASSQVQGRGKLFF
V gene: TRBV3-1/TRBV3-2; clone size: .; J gene: TRBJ1-1; D gene: .; CDR3 DNA: TGTGCCAGCAGCCAAGACATGGGTCCTAGCACTGAAGCTTTCTTT; CDR3 protein: CASSQDMGPSTEAFF
V gene: TRBV4-1; clone size: .; J gene: TRBJ1-5; D gene: .; CDR3 DNA: TGCGCCAGCAGCCCGAGCTTCGCGGGGGCCAATCAGCCCCAGCATTTT; CDR3 protein: CASSPSFAGANQPQHF
V gene: TRBV4-2; clone size: few; J gene: TRBJ1-1; D gene: TRBD1; CDR3 DNA: TGTGCCAGCAGCCAAACAGGGGGCTACACTGAAGCTTTCTTT; CDR3 protein: CASSQTGGYTEAFF
V gene: TRBV28; clone size: .; J gene: TRBJ2-5; D gene: TRBD2; CDR3 DNA: TGTGCCAGCAGCCTGAGCGGGGGTGGGGAGACCCAGTACTTC; CDR3 protein: CASSLSGGGETQYF
V gene: TRBV12-3/TRBV12-4; clone size: .; J gene: TRBJ2-6; D gene: .; CDR3 DNA: TGTGCCAGCAGTGCGGGAGGGGCCAACGTCCTGACTTTC; CDR3 protein: CASSAGGANVLTF
V gene: TRBV28; clone size: .; J gene: TRBJ2-5; D gene: TRBD2; CDR3 DNA: TGTGCCAGCAGCCTACTTTCGCGGGGGCAAGAGACCCAGTACTTC; CDR3 protein: CASSLLSRGQETQYF
V gene: TRBV3-1/TRBV3-2; clone size: .; J gene: TRBJ2-1; D gene: .; CDR3 DNA: TGTGCCAGCAGCCGAGGGACTGAATCCTACAATGAGCAGTTCTTC; CDR3 protein: CASSRGTESYNEQFF
V gene: TRBV4-2; clone size: .; J gene: TRBJ2-3; D gene: .; CDR3 DNA: TGTGCCAGCAGCCAAGAAAAAACTAAAAGTAACACAGATACGCAGTATTTT; CDR3 protein: CASSQEKTKSNTDTQYF
V gene: TRBV6-5; clone size: .; J gene: TRBJ1-2; D gene: TRBD1; CDR3 DNA: TGTGCCAGCAGATTACCACAGGGGAACTATGGCTACACCTTC; CDR3 protein: CASRLPQGNYGYTF
V gene: TRBV11-2; clone size: .; J gene: TRBJ2-3; D gene: .; CDR3 DNA: TGTGCCAGCAGCTCCCGGTCAGCGGCCTCTAGCACAGATACGCAGTATTTT; CDR3 protein: CASSSRSAASSTDTQYF
V gene: TRBV7-2; clone size: .; J gene: TRBJ1-2; D gene: .; CDR3 DNA: TGTGCCAGCAGCTCCCTGACAGACAGCTATGGCTACACCTTC; CDR3 protein: CASSSLTDSYGYTF
V gene: TRBV3-1/TRBV3-2; clone size: .; J gene: TRBJ2-2; D gene: .; CDR3 DNA: TGTGCCAGCAGCCCCCACAGAATGAGCACCGGGGAGCTGTTTTTT; CDR3 protein: CASSPHRMSTGELFF
V gene: TRBV19; clone size: few; J gene: TRBJ1-5; D gene: .; CDR3 DNA: TGTGCCAGTAGTACGAGCAATCAGCCCCAGCATTTT; CDR3 protein: CASSTSNQPQHF